One TCR beta chain is described in this entry. Its antigen remains unknown. TCRdb re-called the 5' RACE reads through MiXCR, storing one row per CDR3 protein. The repertoire has a few hundred thousand distinct CDR3 sequences, about 5% of them found once; the top ten carry 2.5% to 4%. The sample originates from a study of T cells after yellow fever vaccination. Study-level information: Any fraction with a low cell number was prepared using SMART-Seq v4 Ultra Low Input.

V was clipped by 7 bases and J by 10 bases; unmatched bases: 15. Germline V gene lookup returns CDR1 LNHDA and CDR2 SQIVND (reference sequence). The CDR3 loop spans 14 amino acids. The study, taken as a whole, reports: There was a small share of clonotypes that showed up in both the CD4 and CD8 compartments. The secondary response was weaker but peaked faster, day 5 versus 15. Among primary-vaccination clones, most reappeared after the booster, at about 95% for CD4 and about 90% for CD8.

The sample consisted of CD4+ T cells sorted from PBMCs, taken on the day of the yellow fever booster vaccination. The chain carries TRBV19 and TRBJ1-1; TRBD1 matches at 7 bases. The source is a man aged 18 to 29 who received the YFV17D yellow fever vaccine. The CDR3, as DNA: TGTGCCAGTATCACCGGGACAGAGCCTAGGAGAGCTTTCTTT. Protein product: CASITGTEPRRAFF. The complete variable domain, with remaining parts taken from reference TRBV19 and TRBJ1-1, reads DGGITQSPKYLFRKEGQNVTLSCEQNLNHDAMYWYRQDPGQGLRLIYYSQIVNDFQKGDIAEGYSVSREKKESFPLTVTSAQKNPTAFYLCASITGTEPRRAFFGQGTRLTVV.